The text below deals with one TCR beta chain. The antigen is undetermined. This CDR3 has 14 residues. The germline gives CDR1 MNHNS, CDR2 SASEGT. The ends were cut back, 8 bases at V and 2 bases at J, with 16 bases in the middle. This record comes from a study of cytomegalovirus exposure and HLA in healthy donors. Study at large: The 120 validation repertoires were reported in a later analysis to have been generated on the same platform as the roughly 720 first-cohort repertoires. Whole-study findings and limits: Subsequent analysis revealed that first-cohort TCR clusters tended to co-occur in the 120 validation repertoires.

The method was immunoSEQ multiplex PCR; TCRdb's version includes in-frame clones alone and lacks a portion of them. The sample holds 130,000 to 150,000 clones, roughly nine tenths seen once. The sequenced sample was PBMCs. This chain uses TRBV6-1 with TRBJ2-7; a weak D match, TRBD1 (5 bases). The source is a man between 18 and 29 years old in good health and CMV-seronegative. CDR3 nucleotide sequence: TGTGCCAGCGGTGGGCAGGGTTCAACCTACGAGCAGTACTTC. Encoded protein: CASGGQGSTYEQYF.